These 18 T cell receptor beta chains came from one sample sequenced in a study of T cell changes during pregnancy in multiple sclerosis. Sequencing was performed with immunoSEQ multiplex PCR; in TCRdb, only in-frame clones are kept and a portion is missing. The sample lists about 76,000 clones, roughly 92% occurring once. The input for sequencing was peripheral blood, taken after pregnancy. The receptors derive from a female donor in good health, enrolled as a control in a pregnancy study.

This chain connects TRBV27 to TRBJ1-2, with 9 bases lining up with TRBD1. This CDR3 region has 15 residues. The V gene's germline CDR1 is MNHEY and CDR2 SMNVEV (reference sequence). The V segment lost 7 bases and the J segment 3 bases; nucleotides outside the gene matches: 9. The CDR3 DNA is TGTGCCAGCACCAAAGGAACAGGGGGCGACTATGGCTACACCTTC. Its translation is CASTKGTGGDYGYTF.

Only one count was recorded for this clone. V is TRBV18 and J is TRBJ2-1, with 9 nucleotides matching TRBD1. This CDR3 has 14 amino acids. V dropped 3 bases and J dropped 7; count of bases not matched to a gene: 4. Per the germline V gene, CDR1 is KGHSH and CDR2 is LQKENI. The CDR3 protein is CASSPSQGANEQFF. The CDR3 DNA reads TGTGCCAGCTCACCGTCACAGGGGGCTAATGAGCAGTTCTTC.

The V and J genes are TRBV2 and TRBJ1-2; D is ambiguous. CDR1 SNHLY and CDR2 FYNNEI come from the germline V gene. CDR3 size: 15 residues. The V gene lost 4 bases and the J gene lost 2 bases, with 14 bases spanning the gap. Written as DNA, the CDR3 is TGTGCCAGCAGTGTCTCCCCGGCGGGAAACTATGGCTACACCTTC. Encoded protein: CASSVSPAGNYGYTF. Looking up the rest from reference TRBV2 and TRBJ1-2 gives the full variable domain: EPEVTQTPSHQVTQMGQEVILRCVPISNHLYFYWYRQILGQKVEFLVSFYNNEISEKSEIFDDQFSVERPDGSNFTLKIRSTKLEDSAMYFCASSVSPAGNYGYTFGSGTRLTVV.

This chain links TRBV4-2 with TRBJ2-7; D is possibly TRBD1 (5 bases). With 0 bases removed from V and 2 bases from J, the gap between germline ends came to 8 bases. Germline-derived CDR1 and CDR2 are LGHNA and YNFKEQ. CDR3 size: 14 residues. The CDR3 is CASSQDGQPYEQYF. CDR3 bases: TGTGCCAGCAGCCAAGACGGACAACCCTACGAGCAGTACTTC.

The rearrangement joins TRBV9 to TRBJ1-4; a possible D gene is TRBD1 (5 bases). The germline gives CDR1 SGDLS, CDR2 YYNGEE. V gave up 2 bases and J gave up 7 bases, with 15 bases separating them. The CDR3 extends over 15 amino acids. The CDR3 DNA follows: TGTGCCAGCAGCGTGGGGACGGGAGGGCGTGAAAAACTGTTTTTT. Encoded protein: CASSVGTGGREKLFF.

V gene TRBV6-1 combines with J gene TRBJ2-7; 12 nucleotides line up with TRBD2. Germline V gene sequence: CDR1 MNHNS, CDR2 SASEGT. CDR3 length: 16 residues. V was clipped by 0 bases and J by 4 bases; unmatched bases: 4. CDR3 region: CASSEALAGGPYEQYF. The CDR3 DNA is TGTGCCAGCAGTGAAGCGCTAGCGGGGGGGCCTTACGAGCAGTACTTC.

V usage is TRBV19 and J usage is TRBJ1-1; 9 bases map to TRBD1. V lost 6 bases to trimming and J lost 8 bases; unmatched junction nucleotides: 13. CDR1 and CDR2 (germline): LNHDA, SQIVND (reference sequence). CDR3 length: 15 residues. The CDR3 spells CASSPPPGQGGEAFF. DNA for the CDR3: TGTGCCAGTAGCCCACCCCCGGGACAGGGAGGGGAAGCTTTCTTT. The full variable domain, completed using reference TRBV19 and TRBJ1-1, is DGGITQSPKYLFRKEGQNVTLSCEQNLNHDAMYWYRQDPGQGLRLIYYSQIVNDFQKGDIAEGYSVSREKKESFPLTVTSAQKNPTAFYLCASSPPPGQGGEAFFGQGTRLTVV.

This clone was seen only once. The chain uses TRBV6-5 and TRBJ2-1; 7 nucleotides agree with TRBD1. V trimming: 4 bases; J trimming: 1 base; junction bases outside the gene matches: 1. This CDR3 comprises 14 residues. Germline-derived CDR1 and CDR2 are MNHEY and SVGAGI. For the CDR3, the DNA is TGTGCCAGCAGTTCGACAGGGTCCTACAATGAGCAGTTCTTC. As protein: CASSSTGSYNEQFF.

This clone was detected only once. CDR3 sequence: CASSFTSGGSTYEQYF. Written as DNA, the CDR3 is TGTGCCAGCAGCTTTACTAGCGGGGGATCTACCTACGAGCAGTACTTC. V is TRBV7-9 and J is TRBJ2-7; 11 bases match TRBD2. Germline loops: CDR1 SEHNR, CDR2 FQNEAQ (reference sequence). The V gene end was trimmed by 3 bases and the J gene end by 2 bases; junction bases not matched to a gene: 6. The CDR3 is 16 residues long.

V usage is TRBV11-2 and J usage is TRBJ1-2; 7 bases are shared with TRBD1. This CDR3 comprises 14 residues. V was pared by 4 bases and J by 7 bases, with 9 bases of the junction left unmatched. CDR1 SGHAT and CDR2 FQNNGV come from the germline V gene. The CDR3 bases are TGTGCCAGCAGCTCAGCCTCAGGGGGTAGTGGCTACACCTTC. Translating it yields CASSSASGGSGYTF.

The rearrangement uses TRBV27 and TRBJ2-3; weak D call: TRBD2 (6 bases). Germline assignment: CDR1 MNHEY and CDR2 SMNVEV (reference sequence). With 5 bases removed from V and 3 bases from J, the gap between germline ends came to 27 bases. This CDR3 is built from 19 residues. Here the CDR3 reads CASSLMPSGLLPATDTQYF. For the CDR3, the DNA is TGTGCCAGCAGTCTAATGCCCTCGGGACTTTTACCGGCTACAGATACGCAGTATTTT.

The J gene is TRBJ1-6, the V gene TRBV10-1; no firm D call. This CDR3 has 15 amino acids. Germline V gene sequence: CDR1 WNHNN, CDR2 SYGVQD (reference sequence). Trimming took off 3 bases at V and 7 bases at J, with 13 bases between the two ends. The CDR3 reads CASSDWRAENSPLHF. CDR3 nucleotides: TGCGCCAGCAGTGACTGGAGGGCGGAGAATTCACCCCTCCACTTT.

V gene TRBV28 combines with J gene TRBJ1-2; 8 nucleotides agree with TRBD1. CDR1 and CDR2 (germline): MDHEN, SYDVKM. This CDR3 spans 15 amino acids. Trimming cost V 1 base and J 2 bases; bases outside gene matches: 3. The CDR3 region has the DNA TGTGCCAGCAGTTTATTTAGACAGGGGAACTATGGCTACACCTTC. The encoded protein is CASSLFRQGNYGYTF.

V usage is TRBV7-9 and J usage is TRBJ1-2; D is possibly TRBD1 (5 bases). V was pared by 1 base and J by 4 bases, with 16 bases between. The CDR3 covers 16 residues. Germline CDR1 SEHNR, CDR2 FQNEAQ (reference sequence). CDR3 in amino acids: CASSLGSPGFSYGYTF. The CDR3 DNA sequence: TGTGCCAGCAGCTTAGGGTCCCCAGGGTTTAGCTATGGCTACACCTTC. The full variable domain, its missing parts supplied by reference TRBV7-9 and TRBJ1-2, is DTGVSQNPRHKITKRGQNVTFRCDPISEHNRLYWYRQTLGQGPEFLTYFQNEAQLEKSRLLSDRFSAERPKGSFSTLEIQRTEQGDSAMYLCASSLGSPGFSYGYTFGSGTRLTVV.

This chain links TRBV28 with TRBJ2-7, with D tentatively TRBD1 (6 bases). The CDR3 contains 13 residues. Germline CDR1 MDHEN, CDR2 SYDVKM. V lost 6 bases and J lost 1, with 10 bases in between. The CDR3 loop is CASSPGQSYEQYF. In nucleotides, the CDR3 is TGTGCCAGCAGCCCCGGACAGTCCTACGAGCAGTACTTC.

The chain recombines TRBV25-1 with TRBJ2-1, with TRBD2 matching 15 bases. The CDR3 runs 15 residues. Trimming took 8 bases from V and 9 from J; bases not matched to a gene: 8. CDR1 is MGHDK and CDR2 is SYGVNS in the germline V gene. CDR3 in amino acids: CASYDSGLAGGEQFF. The CDR3, as DNA: TGTGCCAGCTACGATTCGGGACTAGCGGGGGGTGAGCAGTTCTTC.

The chain is built from TRBV6-1 and TRBJ1-2, with unresolved D. V dropped 3 bases and J dropped 7 bases, with 15 bases sitting between them. The CDR3 consists of 14 residues. Germline V gives CDR1 MNHNS, CDR2 SASEGT. CDR3 amino acids: CASSDEWRRGGYTF. The CDR3 DNA reads as TGTGCCAGCAGTGATGAGTGGAGAAGAGGTGGCTACACCTTC.

The chain uses TRBV5-4 and TRBJ2-2; 8 bases align to TRBD2. CDR1 SGHNT and CDR2 YYREEE come from the germline V gene (reference sequence). The CDR3 contains 15 residues. V was pared by 2 bases and J by 4 bases, with 4 bases of the junction left unmatched. The CDR3 here is CASSFGGAPTGELFF. The CDR3 coding sequence is TGTGCCAGCAGCTTCGGGGGGGCTCCCACCGGGGAGCTGTTTTTT.